A selection of T cell receptor beta chains follows, all from one sample in a study of cytomegalovirus exposure and HLA in healthy donors. The data were produced by immunoSEQ multiplex PCR, yet TCRdb's version contains in-frame clones alone and is incomplete. Of about 50,000 clones in the sample, roughly 81% were seen once. The sequencing input was PBMCs. All receptors derive from a woman aged 35 to 49 in good health and CMV-seropositive. The CDR3 runs from the conserved cysteine through the conserved F or W. D genes are given only for firm matches. Expanded clones are given a class, and other clones once, few, many or no size at all.

CDR3nt	CDR3aa	v_gene	j_gene	abundance	d_gene
TGTGCCAGCAGCCCGAACATGGGCAGGGAAGCTTTCTTT	CASSPNMGREAFF	TRBV11-2	TRBJ1-1	NA	NA
TGTGCCATCAGTGAGGCGGGACTAGCGGGGGGTGGTACGCAGTATTTT	CAISEAGLAGGGTQYF	TRBV10-3	TRBJ2-3	NA	TRBD2
TGTGCCAGCAAAAAGGACAGTTCCTACGAGCAGTACTTC	CASKKDSSYEQYF	TRBV2	TRBJ2-7	NA	NA
TGTGCCAGCAGGCAGGGGGGCCAAGAGACCCAGTACTTC	CASRQGGQETQYF	TRBV7-2	TRBJ2-5	NA	NA
TGTGCCAGCAGTGACAGGGTAGAGCAGCCCCAGCATTTT	CASSDRVEQPQHF	TRBV6-1	TRBJ1-5	few	NA
TGTGCCAGCAGCCAAACACCGGGACAGGGTTGGGGAGAGCTGTTTTTT	CASSQTPGQGWGELFF	TRBV4-2	TRBJ2-2	NA	TRBD1
TGTGCCAGCAGCCCCATCGGACTGAACACCGGGGAGCTGTTTTTT	CASSPIGLNTGELFF	TRBV7-2	TRBJ2-2	NA	NA
TGTGCCAGCACCCCCCCGACAGGGAAAAACACTGAAGCTTTCTTT	CASTPPTGKNTEAFF	TRBV25-1	TRBJ1-1	NA	TRBD1
TGTGCCAGCTCCTCGACTAGCGGGGCCGGGGAGCAGTACTTC	CASSSTSGAGEQYF	TRBV18	TRBJ2-7	NA	TRBD2
TGTGCCAGCAGCAGTCCGGGTGGGGAGACCCAGTACTTC	CASSSPGGETQYF	TRBV5-4	TRBJ2-5	NA	NA
TGTGCCAGCAGTGAAGCGACAGGGGTCTCTGGAAACACCATATATTTT	CASSEATGVSGNTIYF	TRBV6-1	TRBJ1-3	NA	TRBD1
TGTGCCACCAGCAGAGTTCGAACAGAAGCTTTCTTT	CATSRVRTEAFF	TRBV15	TRBJ1-1	NA	NA
TGTGCCAGCAGCCGCTCTAGCGGGGGCTTCGCGAACACCGGGGAGCTGTTTTTT	CASSRSSGGFANTGELFF	TRBV7-6	TRBJ2-2	NA	TRBD2
TGTGCCAGCAGAAGCCCCGGAAGCGCCTCCTACGAGCAGTACTTC	CASRSPGSASYEQYF	TRBV6-5	TRBJ2-7	NA	NA
TGTGCCAGCAGTAGGGAACAGGGTCAAGTCTTAGGCTACACCTTC	CASSREQGQVLGYTF	TRBV2	TRBJ1-2	few	NA
TGTGCCAGCAGCTTAGGGAAAGGACTTTCCTACGAGCAGTACTTC	CASSLGKGLSYEQYF	TRBV7-2	TRBJ2-7	few	NA
TGTGCCAGCAGCTTAGTAGAGGTGGCTAGCGGGGCTCGGGGGGAGCAGTTCTTC	CASSLVEVASGARGEQFF	TRBV7-2	TRBJ2-1	NA	TRBD2
TGCGCCAGCAGTGAGTCGGGAGCGGGGGGCCATCACTACGAGCAGTACTTC	CASSESGAGGHHYEQYF	TRBV10-2	TRBJ2-7	NA	TRBD2
TGTGCCTGGGGGACAGGGGTAATGAACACTGAAGTTTTCTTT	CAWGTGVMNTEVFF	TRBV30	TRBJ1-1	NA	TRBD1
TGCAGCGTTGTTGGGACAGGGGGATCGGGGAGTGAAAAACTGTTTTTT	CSVVGTGGSGSEKLFF	TRBV29-1	TRBJ1-4	NA	TRBD1
TGTGCCAGCAGCCCTAACCCGACAGGGGTCTATGGCTACACCTTC	CASSPNPTGVYGYTF	TRBV6-4	TRBJ1-2	NA	TRBD1
TGTGCCAGCAAAGACAGCCCGAACACCGGGGAGCTGTTTTTT	CASKDSPNTGELFF	TRBV7-9	TRBJ2-2	NA	NA
TGCGCCAGCAGCCAAGTGGAGTCGAGCAATCAGCCCCAGCATTTT	CASSQVESSNQPQHF	TRBV4-1	TRBJ1-5	once	NA
TGTGCCAGCAGAACAAAACTAGCGGGAGGTACCGGGGAGCTGTTTTTT	CASRTKLAGGTGELFF	TRBV28	TRBJ2-2	NA	TRBD2
TGTGCCAGCAGCCCCCACGGGGGGGACGGAGCCTACGAGCAGTACTTC	CASSPHGGDGAYEQYF	TRBV9	TRBJ2-7	NA	TRBD2
TGTGCCAGCAGACCCCTTGGACAGGGTGACGGTGGCTACACCTTC	CASRPLGQGDGGYTF	TRBV11-2	TRBJ1-2	NA	TRBD1
TGCAGCGTTGCCATACAGGGTTCCTACTATGGCTACACCTTC	CSVAIQGSYYGYTF	TRBV29-1	TRBJ1-2	NA	NA
TGTGCCAGCAGCTTAGCCCGGAGGAGGACTGAAGCTTTCTTT	CASSLARRRTEAFF	TRBV7-2	TRBJ1-1	NA	NA
TGTGCCAGTAGTATACGGAACACTGAAGCTTTCTTT	CASSIRNTEAFF	TRBV19	TRBJ1-1	NA	NA
TGTGCCAGCAGCCAAGATCGGCTAGTTAATGAAAAACTGTTTTTT	CASSQDRLVNEKLFF	TRBV4-2	TRBJ1-4	NA	NA
TGTGCCAGCAGCTTAGAAGGAGGGTCGCGGCAGCCCCAGCATTTT	CASSLEGGSRQPQHF	TRBV7-2	TRBJ1-5	NA	NA
TGCGCCAGCAGCCAAGATGGGACAGGATATAATGAAAAACTGTTTTTT	CASSQDGTGYNEKLFF	TRBV4-1	TRBJ1-4	few	TRBD1
TGTGCCAGCAGCTTGGCCGGCGGGCTAGCGGGGGGGCTGCAAGAGACCCAGTACTTC	CASSLAGGLAGGLQETQYF	TRBV5-4	TRBJ2-5	NA	TRBD2
TGCGCCAGCAGCACACACGGACTAGAGGCGGAGACCCAGTACTTC	CASSTHGLEAETQYF	TRBV5-1	TRBJ2-5	NA	TRBD2
TGTGCTAGTGGCACTACCCTGACGGTCCCCCAGCATTTT	CASGTTLTVPQHF	TRBV12-5	TRBJ1-5	NA	NA
TGTGCCAGCAGCTTTCGAAGCGGGGGTAAGGGCTACAATGAGCAGTTCTTC	CASSFRSGGKGYNEQFF	TRBV5-4	TRBJ2-1	NA	TRBD2
TGTGCCAGCAGTTCATGGGACACGGTCTACGAGCAGTACTTC	CASSSWDTVYEQYF	TRBV28	TRBJ2-7	NA	NA
TGTGCCAGCAGCTTAGCCGGGACTAGCGGAGCCCCCTACGAGCAGTACTTC	CASSLAGTSGAPYEQYF	TRBV7-2	TRBJ2-7	once	TRBD2
TGTGCCAGCAGCCGGCGGCTAGCGGGAGGTCAAGAGACCCAGTACTTC	CASSRRLAGGQETQYF	TRBV7-9	TRBJ2-5	once	TRBD2
TGTGCCACCAGCAGCCCCGTCGGACAGGCCGGGGAGCTGTTTTTT	CATSSPVGQAGELFF	TRBV15	TRBJ2-2	NA	TRBD1
TGTGCCTGGAGTGTACCGGGGATCACAGATACGCAGTATTTT	CAWSVPGITDTQYF	TRBV30	TRBJ2-3	NA	NA
TGTGCCAGCGGAAAGCGGGGCCCTAGCACAGATACGCAGTATTTT	CASGKRGPSTDTQYF	TRBV6-1	TRBJ2-3	NA	TRBD2
TGTGCCATTGAGGCGGGGGAGGACACCGGGGAGCTGTTTTTT	CAIEAGEDTGELFF	TRBV7-9	TRBJ2-2	few	TRBD2
TGTGCCAGCAGTGAGTATAGGAGCACTGAAGCTTTCTTT	CASSEYRSTEAFF	TRBV2	TRBJ1-1	NA	NA
TGTGCCAGTCGTAACAGGGGAGAAGGAAACACCATATATTTT	CASRNRGEGNTIYF	TRBV27	TRBJ1-3	NA	TRBD1
TGTGCCAGTACCGGACAGTTCAATCAGCCCCAGCATTTT	CASTGQFNQPQHF	TRBV19	TRBJ1-5	NA	NA
TGTGCCTGGAGTCCGGGACAGGTCAATCAGCCCCAGCATTTT	CAWSPGQVNQPQHF	TRBV30	TRBJ1-5	NA	TRBD1
TGCGCCAGCAGCTTGAGTACAGGGTCAAACTATGGCTACACCTTC	CASSLSTGSNYGYTF	TRBV5-1	TRBJ1-2	NA	NA
TGTGCCAGCAGCTTGGTCGGGACAGGGGGCTACACCTTC	CASSLVGTGGYTF	TRBV5-6	TRBJ1-2	NA	TRBD1
TGTGCCAGCAGCCCGAATATGCTGGAGTTTACTGAAGCTTTCTTT	CASSPNMLEFTEAFF	TRBV14	TRBJ1-1	NA	NA
TGTGCCAGCAGCGACAGACGGCAGGAGTCCTACGAGCAGTACTTC	CASSDRRQESYEQYF	TRBV7-8	TRBJ2-7	NA	NA
TGTGCCAGCAGCTCCCGGGACACCCAAGTCTTC	CASSSRDTQVF	TRBV6-6	TRBJ2-7	once	NA
TGTGCCAGCAGTTACGGTCCCGGGACAGGCTACGAGCAGTACTTC	CASSYGPGTGYEQYF	TRBV6-6	TRBJ2-7	NA	TRBD1
TGTGCCAGCAGCCAAGAGTGGACAGGGGCCTCCTACGAGCAGTACTTC	CASSQEWTGASYEQYF	TRBV4-2	TRBJ2-7	NA	TRBD1